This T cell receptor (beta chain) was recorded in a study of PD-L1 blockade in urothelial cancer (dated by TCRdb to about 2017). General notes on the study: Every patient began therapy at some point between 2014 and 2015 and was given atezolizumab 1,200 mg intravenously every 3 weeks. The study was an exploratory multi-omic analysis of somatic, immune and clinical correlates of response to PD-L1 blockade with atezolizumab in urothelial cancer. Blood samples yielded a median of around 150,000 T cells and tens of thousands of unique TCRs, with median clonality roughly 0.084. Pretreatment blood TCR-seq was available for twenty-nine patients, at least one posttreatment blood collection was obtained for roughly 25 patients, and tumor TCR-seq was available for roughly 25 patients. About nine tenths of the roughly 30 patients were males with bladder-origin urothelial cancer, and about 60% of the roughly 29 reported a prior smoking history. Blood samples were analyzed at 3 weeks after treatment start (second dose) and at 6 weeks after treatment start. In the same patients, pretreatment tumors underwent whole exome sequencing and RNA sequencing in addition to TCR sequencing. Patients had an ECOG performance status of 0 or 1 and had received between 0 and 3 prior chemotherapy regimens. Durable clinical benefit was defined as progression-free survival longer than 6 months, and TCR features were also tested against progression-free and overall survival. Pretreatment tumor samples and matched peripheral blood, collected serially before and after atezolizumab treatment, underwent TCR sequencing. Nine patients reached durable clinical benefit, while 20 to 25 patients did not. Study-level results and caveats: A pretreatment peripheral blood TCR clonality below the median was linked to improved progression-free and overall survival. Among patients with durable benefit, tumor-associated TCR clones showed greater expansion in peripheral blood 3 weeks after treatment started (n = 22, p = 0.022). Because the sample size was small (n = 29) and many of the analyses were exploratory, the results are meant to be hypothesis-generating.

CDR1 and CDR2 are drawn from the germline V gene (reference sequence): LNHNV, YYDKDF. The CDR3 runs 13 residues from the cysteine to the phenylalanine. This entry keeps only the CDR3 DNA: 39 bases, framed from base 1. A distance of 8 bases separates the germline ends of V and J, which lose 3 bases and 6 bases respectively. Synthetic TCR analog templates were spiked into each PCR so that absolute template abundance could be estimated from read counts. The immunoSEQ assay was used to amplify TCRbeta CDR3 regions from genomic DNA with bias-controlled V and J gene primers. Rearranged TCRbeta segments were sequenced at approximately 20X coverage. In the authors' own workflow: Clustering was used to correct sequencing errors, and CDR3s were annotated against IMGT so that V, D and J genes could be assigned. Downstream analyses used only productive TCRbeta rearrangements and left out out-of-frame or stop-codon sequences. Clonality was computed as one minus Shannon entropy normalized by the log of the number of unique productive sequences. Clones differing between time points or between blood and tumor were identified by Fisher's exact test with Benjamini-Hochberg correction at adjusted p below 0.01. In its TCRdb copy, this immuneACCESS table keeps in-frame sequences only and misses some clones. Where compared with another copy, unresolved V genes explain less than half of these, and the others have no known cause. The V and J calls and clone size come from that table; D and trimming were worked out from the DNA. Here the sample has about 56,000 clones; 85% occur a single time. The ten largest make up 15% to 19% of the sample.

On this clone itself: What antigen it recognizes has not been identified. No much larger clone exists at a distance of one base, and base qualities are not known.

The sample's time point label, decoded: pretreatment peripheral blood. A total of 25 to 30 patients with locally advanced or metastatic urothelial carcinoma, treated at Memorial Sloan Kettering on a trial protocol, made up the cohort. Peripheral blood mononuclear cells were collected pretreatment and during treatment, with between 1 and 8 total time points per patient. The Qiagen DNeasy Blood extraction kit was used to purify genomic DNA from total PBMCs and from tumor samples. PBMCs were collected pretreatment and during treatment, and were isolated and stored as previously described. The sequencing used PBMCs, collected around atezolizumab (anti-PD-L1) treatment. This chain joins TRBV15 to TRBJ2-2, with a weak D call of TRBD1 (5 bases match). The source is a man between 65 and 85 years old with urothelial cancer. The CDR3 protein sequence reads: CATSRVGAGELFF. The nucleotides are TGTGCCACCAGCAGGGTAGGGGCCGGGGAGCTGTTTTTT. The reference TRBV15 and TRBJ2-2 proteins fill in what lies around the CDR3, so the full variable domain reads DAMVIQNPRYQVTQFGKPVTLSCSQTLNHNVMYWYQQKSSQAPKLLFHYYDKDFNNEADTPDNFQSRRPNTSFCFLDIRSPGLGDTAMYLCATSRVGAGELFFGEGSRLTVL.